The clone carrying this TCR beta chain was observed at least ten times. Its specificity is unknown. As for the cDNA, it was generated by 5'RACE with 10-nucleotide random UMIs. In each sequencing run, over 180 million TCR-beta sequences were generated from 15-18 subjects. TCRdb used MiXCR to reprocess the 5' RACE reads, holding one entry per CDR3 protein. The sample includes roughly 70,000 distinct CDR3 sequences, roughly 3.6% seen only once; the top ten take 1% to 1.5%. This sample is drawn from a study of neurological immune-mediated disorders. Study-wide points: None of the CDR3 amino acid sequences in expanded clones turned up in more than one subject, which points to private repertoires in all groups.

The unsorted libraries had their origin in 2 million PBMCs stored at -80 C. The sequenced sample was PBMCs. The source is a man aged 25-45 years with multiple sclerosis.

CDR3 DNA: TGTGCCAGCAGCTTGGACTATGGCTACACCTTC. This gives the protein CASSLDYGYTF. The rearrangement links TRBV5-5 to TRBJ1-2, with D hard to call. The CDR3 covers 11 residues. V dropped 0 bases and J dropped 3 bases, with 0 bases sitting between them. Germline loops: CDR1 SGHKS, CDR2 YYEKEE (reference sequence).